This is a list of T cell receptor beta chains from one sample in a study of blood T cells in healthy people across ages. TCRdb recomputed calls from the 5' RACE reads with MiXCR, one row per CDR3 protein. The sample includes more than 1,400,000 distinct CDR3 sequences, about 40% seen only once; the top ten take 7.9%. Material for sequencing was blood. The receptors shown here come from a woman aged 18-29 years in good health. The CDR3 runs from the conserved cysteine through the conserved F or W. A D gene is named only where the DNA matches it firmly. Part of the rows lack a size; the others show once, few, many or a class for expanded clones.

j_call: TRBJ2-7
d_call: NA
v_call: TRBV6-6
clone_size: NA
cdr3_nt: TGTGCCAGCAGCCCCCCGGACCCATCCTACGAGCAGTACTTC
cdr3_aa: CASSPPDPSYEQYF

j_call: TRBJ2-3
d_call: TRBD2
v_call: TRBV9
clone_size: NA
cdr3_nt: TGTGCCAGCAGCGTCCGAGCTAGCGGGGGCGCAGATACGCAGTATTTT
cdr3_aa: CASSVRASGGADTQYF

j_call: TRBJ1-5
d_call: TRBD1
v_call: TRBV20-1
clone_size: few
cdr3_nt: TGCAGTGCTAGGGGGGGACAGGGCAGCAATCAGCCCCAGCATTTT
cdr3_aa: CSARGGQGSNQPQHF

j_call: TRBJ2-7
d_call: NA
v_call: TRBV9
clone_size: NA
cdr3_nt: TGTGCCAGCAGCCCAGAGACTAGGTTGAGGGACGAGCAGTACTTC
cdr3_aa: CASSPETRLRDEQYF

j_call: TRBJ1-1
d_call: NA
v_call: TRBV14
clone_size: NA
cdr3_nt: TGTGCCAGCAGCCAAGATTGGGGGACATTGTCGGGCACTGAAGCTTTCTTT
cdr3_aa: CASSQDWGTLSGTEAFF

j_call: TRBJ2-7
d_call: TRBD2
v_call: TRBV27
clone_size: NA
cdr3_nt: TGTGCCAACAGTCTTAGCGGGGACCCCTACGAGCAGTACTTC
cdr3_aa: CANSLSGDPYEQYF

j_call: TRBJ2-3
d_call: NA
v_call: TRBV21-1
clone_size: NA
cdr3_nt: TGTGCCAGCAGCACAGTACCGTATTTT
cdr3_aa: CASSTVPYF

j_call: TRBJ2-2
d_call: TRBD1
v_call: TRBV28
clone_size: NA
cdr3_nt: TGTGCCAGCAGCCAGGGGACAGCGAACACCGGGGAGCTGTTTTTT
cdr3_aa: CASSQGTANTGELFF

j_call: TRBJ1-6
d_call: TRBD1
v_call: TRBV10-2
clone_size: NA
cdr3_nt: TGCGCCGTCCGGGACAGTTATAATTCACCCCTCCACTTT
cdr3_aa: CAVRDSYNSPLHF

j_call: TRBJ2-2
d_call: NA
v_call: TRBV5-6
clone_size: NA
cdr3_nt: TGTGCCAGCAGCTTGAGGGAGGCCGGGGAGCTGTTTTTT
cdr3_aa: CASSLREAGELFF

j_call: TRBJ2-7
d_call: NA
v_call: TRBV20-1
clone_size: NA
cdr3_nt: TGCAGTGCTAGAGCGGCAGGGTTTTCCTACGAGCAGTACTTC
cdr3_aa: CSARAAGFSYEQYF

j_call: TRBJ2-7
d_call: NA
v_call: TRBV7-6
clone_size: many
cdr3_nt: TGTGCCAGCAGCCCGAGACGGGGCGAGCAGTACTTC
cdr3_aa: CASSPRRGEQYF

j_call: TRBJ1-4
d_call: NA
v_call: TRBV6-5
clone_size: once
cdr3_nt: TGTGCCAGCAGTTACGGACAGCCCCACGAAAAACTGTTTTTT
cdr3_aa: CASSYGQPHEKLFF

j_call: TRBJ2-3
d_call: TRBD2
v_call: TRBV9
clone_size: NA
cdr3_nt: TGTGCCAGCAGCGTAGAGTCGGCTAGCGGGGGCACAGATACGCAGTATTTT
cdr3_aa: CASSVESASGGTDTQYF

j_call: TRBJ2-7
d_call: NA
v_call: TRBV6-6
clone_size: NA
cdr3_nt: TGTGCCAGCAGTTACTCGTACGGGGGCGCGAACTACGAGCAGTACTTC
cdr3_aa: CASSYSYGGANYEQYF

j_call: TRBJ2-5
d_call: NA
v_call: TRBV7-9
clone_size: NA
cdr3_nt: TGTGCCAGCAGCTTTCTAATCGGAGTATCGGGTGAGCAGTACTTC
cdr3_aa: CASSFLIGVSGEQYF

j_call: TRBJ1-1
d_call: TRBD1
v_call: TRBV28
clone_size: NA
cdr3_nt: TGTGCCAGCAGTTTAGGGACAGTGGGCGCGTACACTGAAGCTTTCTTT
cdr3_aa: CASSLGTVGAYTEAFF

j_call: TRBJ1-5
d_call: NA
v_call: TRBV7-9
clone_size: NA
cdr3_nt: TGTGCCAGCAGCAAGGGAGAAGGACAGAATAGCAATCAGCCCCAGCATTTT
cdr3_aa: CASSKGEGQNSNQPQHF

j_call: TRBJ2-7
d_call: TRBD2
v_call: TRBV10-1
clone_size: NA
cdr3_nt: TGCGCCAGCAGTGTCTCCCCAGTGATAGGACTAGCGGTTACCTACGAGCAGTACTTC
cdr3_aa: CASSVSPVIGLAVTYEQYF

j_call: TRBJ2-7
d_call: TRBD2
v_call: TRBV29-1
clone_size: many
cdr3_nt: TGCAGCGCGACTAGCGGGGGAGCTAACTACGAGCAGTACTTC
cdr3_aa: CSATSGGANYEQYF

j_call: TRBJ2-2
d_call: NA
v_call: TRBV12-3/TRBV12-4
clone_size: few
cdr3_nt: TGTGCCAGCAGCCCACAGGCTAACACCGGGGAGCTGTTTTTT
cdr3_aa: CASSPQANTGELFF

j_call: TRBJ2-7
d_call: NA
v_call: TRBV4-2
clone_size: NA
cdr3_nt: TGTGCCAGCAGCCCCCGGCAAGTTCGCTTACCGAGCTCCTACGAGCAGTACTTC
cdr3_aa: CASSPRQVRLPSSYEQYF

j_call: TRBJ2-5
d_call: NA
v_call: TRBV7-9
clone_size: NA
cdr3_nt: TGTGCCAGCAGCTCCTCAGCCCGGGGACTCCTGGTGGAGACCCAGTACTTC
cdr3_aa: CASSSSARGLLVETQYF

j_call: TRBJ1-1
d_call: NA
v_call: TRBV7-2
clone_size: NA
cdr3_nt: TGTGCCAGCAGCCTCAAGGGCCGAACTCAACACACTGAAGCTTTCTTT
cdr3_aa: CASSLKGRTQHTEAFF

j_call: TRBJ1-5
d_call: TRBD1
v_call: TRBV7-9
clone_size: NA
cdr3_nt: TGTGCCAGCAGCGTAGCACAGGGGCAGCCCCAGCATTTT
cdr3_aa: CASSVAQGQPQHF

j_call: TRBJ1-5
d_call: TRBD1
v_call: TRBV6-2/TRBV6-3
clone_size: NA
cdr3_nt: TGTGCCAGCACCGGGACAGGGGCAAGTTCGCCCCAGCATTTT
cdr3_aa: CASTGTGASSPQHF

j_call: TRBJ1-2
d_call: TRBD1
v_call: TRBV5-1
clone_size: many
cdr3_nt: TGTGCCAGCAGCTTAGGGACAGGGGATGGCTACACCTTC
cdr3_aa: CASSLGTGDGYTF

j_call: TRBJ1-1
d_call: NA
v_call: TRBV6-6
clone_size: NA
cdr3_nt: TGTGCCAGCAGTTACTCTAATAGCAGGGCCACTGAAGCTTTCTTT
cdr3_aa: CASSYSNSRATEAFF

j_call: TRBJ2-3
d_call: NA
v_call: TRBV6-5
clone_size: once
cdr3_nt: TGTGCCAGCAGGGACGGGGGAGCCCCTAGCACAGATACGCAGTATTTT
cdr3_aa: CASRDGGAPSTDTQYF

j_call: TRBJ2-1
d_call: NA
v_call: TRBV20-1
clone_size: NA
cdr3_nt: TGCAGTGCTAGGCCTCTCCCTGGAAATGAGCAGTTCTTC
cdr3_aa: CSARPLPGNEQFF

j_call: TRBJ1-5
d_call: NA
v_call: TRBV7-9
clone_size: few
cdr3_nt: TGTGCCAGCAGCCACCACGGGGAAGGTAATCAGCCCCAGCATTTT
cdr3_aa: CASSHHGEGNQPQHF

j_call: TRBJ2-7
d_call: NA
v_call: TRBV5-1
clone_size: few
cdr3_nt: TGCGCCAGCAGCTTGCGTGGGGACATCTACGAGCAGTACTTC
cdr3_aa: CASSLRGDIYEQYF

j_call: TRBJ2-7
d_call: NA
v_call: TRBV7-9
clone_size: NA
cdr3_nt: TGTGCCAGCAGCTTTTGGGGAAGTGGATCCTACGAGCAGTACTTC
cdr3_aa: CASSFWGSGSYEQYF

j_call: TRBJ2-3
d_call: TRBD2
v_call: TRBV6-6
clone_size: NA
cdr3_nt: TGTGCCAGCAGTAGGGGGACTAGCGGGAGCACAGATACGCAGTATTTT
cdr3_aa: CASSRGTSGSTDTQYF

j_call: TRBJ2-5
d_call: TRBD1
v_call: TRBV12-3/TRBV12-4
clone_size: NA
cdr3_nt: TGTGCCAGCAGTATCGGGACAGGACAAGAGACCCAGTACTTC
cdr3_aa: CASSIGTGQETQYF

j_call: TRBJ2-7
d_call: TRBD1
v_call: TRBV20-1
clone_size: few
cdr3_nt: TGCAGTGCTAGGGATGCCGGGACAGGGGCCTACGAGCAGTACTTC
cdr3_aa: CSARDAGTGAYEQYF

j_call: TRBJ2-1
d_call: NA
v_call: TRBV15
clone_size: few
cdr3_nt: TGTGCCACCAGCAGCTTTACGGGTGGGGGACGGGAGCAGTTCTTC
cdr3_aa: CATSSFTGGGREQFF

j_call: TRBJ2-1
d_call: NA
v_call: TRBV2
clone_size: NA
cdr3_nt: TGTGCCAGGGCGCCTTACAATGAGCAGTTCTTC
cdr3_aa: CARAPYNEQFF

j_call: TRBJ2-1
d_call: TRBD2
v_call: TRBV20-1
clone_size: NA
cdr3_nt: TGCAGCCCCTTTAGCGGGGCGAACAATGAGCAGTTCTTC
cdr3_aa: CSPFSGANNEQFF

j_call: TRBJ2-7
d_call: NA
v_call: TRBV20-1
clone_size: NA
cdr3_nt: TGCAGTGTTATCCTCCGGAGCTCCTACGAGCAGTACTTC
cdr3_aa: CSVILRSSYEQYF

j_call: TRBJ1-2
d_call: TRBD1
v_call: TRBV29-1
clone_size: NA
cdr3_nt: TGCAGCGTTTCACCGGGGACAGGGGGCGGCTACACCTTC
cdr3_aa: CSVSPGTGGGYTF

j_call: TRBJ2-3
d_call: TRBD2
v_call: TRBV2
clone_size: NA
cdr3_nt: TGTGCCAGCAGACCCGGGACTAGCGCAGATACGCAGTATTTT
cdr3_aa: CASRPGTSADTQYF

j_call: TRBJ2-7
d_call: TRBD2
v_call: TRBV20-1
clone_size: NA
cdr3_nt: TGCAGTGCTAGTGGGGAGCGGGGAAGCTCCTACGAGCAGTACTTC
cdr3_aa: CSASGERGSSYEQYF

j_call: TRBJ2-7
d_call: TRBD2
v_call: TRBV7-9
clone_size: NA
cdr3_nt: TGTGCCAGCAGCCTCCCCGGGACTAGCGGAGACAATGAGCAGTACTTC
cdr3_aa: CASSLPGTSGDNEQYF

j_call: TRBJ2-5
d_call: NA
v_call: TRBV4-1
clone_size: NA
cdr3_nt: TGCGCCAGCAGCCAAGCCGGGACTGGGCTCGAGACCCAGTACTTC
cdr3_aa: CASSQAGTGLETQYF

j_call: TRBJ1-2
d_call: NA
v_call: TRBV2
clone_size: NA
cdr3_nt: TGTGCCAGCAGTGTTTCCCGCGGCAGCCTTCCTAACTATGGCTACACCTTC
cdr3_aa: CASSVSRGSLPNYGYTF

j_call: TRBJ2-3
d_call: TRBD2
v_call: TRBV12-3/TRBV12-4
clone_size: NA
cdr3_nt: TGTGCCGGCAGTACGACTAGCGGGGGGGCGACAGATACGCAGTATTTT
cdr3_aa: CAGSTTSGGATDTQYF

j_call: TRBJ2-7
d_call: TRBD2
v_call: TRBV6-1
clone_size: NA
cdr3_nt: TGTGCCAGCAGTGACGAAGCGGGGGCCGTTTACGAGCAGTACTTC
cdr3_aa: CASSDEAGAVYEQYF

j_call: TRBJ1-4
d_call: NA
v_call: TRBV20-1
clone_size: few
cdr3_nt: TGCAGTGCTCCTGGACAGTCTAATGAAAAACTGTTTTTT
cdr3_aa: CSAPGQSNEKLFF

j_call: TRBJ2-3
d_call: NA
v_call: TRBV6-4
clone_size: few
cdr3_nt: TGTGCCAGCAGTGAAGATGGGGGAACAGATACGCAGTATTTT
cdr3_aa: CASSEDGGTDTQYF

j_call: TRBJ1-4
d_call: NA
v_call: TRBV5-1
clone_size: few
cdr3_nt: TGCGCCAGCAGCTTGGAGGACGGAATAGAGCCGATACACCAAGAATATGAAAAACTGTTTTTT
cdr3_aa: CASSLEDGIEPIHQEYEKLFF

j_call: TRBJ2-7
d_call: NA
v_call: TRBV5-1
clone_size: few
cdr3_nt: TGCGCCAGCGGGGCGGTAGGGACTTCCTACGAGCAGTACTTC
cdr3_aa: CASGAVGTSYEQYF

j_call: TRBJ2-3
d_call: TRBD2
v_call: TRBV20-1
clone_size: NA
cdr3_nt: TGCAGTGCTAGAGAGGGGACTAGCGCCACAGATACGCAGTATTTT
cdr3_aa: CSAREGTSATDTQYF

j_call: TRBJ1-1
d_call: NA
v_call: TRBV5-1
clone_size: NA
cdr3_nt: TGCGCCAGCACTAAAGGGACTGAGGAAGCTTTCTTT
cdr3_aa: CASTKGTEEAFF

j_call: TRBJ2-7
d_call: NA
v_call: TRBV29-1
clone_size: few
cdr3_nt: TGCAGCGTTGCCCCCGGAGGTCCAGGCGGCGAGCAGTACTTC
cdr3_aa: CSVAPGGPGGEQYF

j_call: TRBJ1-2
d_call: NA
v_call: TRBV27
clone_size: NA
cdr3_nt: TGTGCCAGCAGTTTTTCCAGTATTCCTAACTATGGCTACACCTTC
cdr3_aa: CASSFSSIPNYGYTF

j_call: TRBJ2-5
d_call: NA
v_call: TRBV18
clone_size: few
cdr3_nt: TGTGCCAGCTCACCATGGGACAAGGAGACCCAGTACTTC
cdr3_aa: CASSPWDKETQYF